Listed here are 10 T cell receptor beta chains from one sample, sequenced in a study of identical twins. TCRdb re-derived calls from the 5' RACE reads in MiXCR, one entry per CDR3 protein. The sample consists of fewer than 650,000 distinct CDR3 sequences, around 7.4% of them appearing once. This sample also belongs to another study, concerning yellow fever vaccine responses in identical twins.

What was sequenced was PBMCs. These receptors all stem from a woman between 18 and 30 years old in good health.

There are a few counts of this clonotype. The rearrangement joins TRBV20-1 to TRBJ2-2, with TRBD1 matching over 7 bases. Germline V CDR1 and CDR2: DFQATT, SNEGSKA (reference sequence). The CDR3 has 16 residues. With V trimmed by 0 bases and J by 2 bases, 6 bases remained unmatched. CDR3 sequence reads: CSARDQQGINTGELFF. The CDR3 DNA follows: TGCAGTGCTAGAGATCAACAGGGGATTAACACCGGGGAGCTGTTTTTT.

The chain recombines TRBV20-1 with TRBJ1-6, with D possibly being TRBD1 (5 bases). Per the germline V gene, CDR1 is DFQATT and CDR2 is SNEGSKA (reference sequence). The CDR3 is 13 amino acids. The ends were cut back, 3 bases at V and 7 bases at J, with 10 bases in the middle. CDR3: CSASLTANSPLHF. The DNA for the CDR3 is TGCAGTGCTAGCCTGACAGCCAATTCACCCCTCCACTTT.

This clonotype occurred many times. This rearrangement joins TRBV24-1 to TRBJ2-1, with D perhaps matching TRBD2 (6 bases). CDR1 is KGHDR, CDR2 SFDVKD, per germline. The V end was cut by 3 bases, the J end by 10 bases, with 9 bases between. The CDR3 spans 12 residues. CDR3 coding DNA: TGTGCCACCAGTGATCAGACTAGAGAGCAGTTCTTC. It encodes CATSDQTREQFF.

This clonotype was recorded many times. The chain uses TRBV5-1 and TRBJ2-7; 8 bases map to TRBD2. The CDR3 has 15 residues. V lost 3 bases and J lost 0; bases outside the gene matches: 5. CDR1 and CDR2 (germline): SGHRS, YFSETQ. The CDR3 sequence: CASSYRAGDSYEQYF. The CDR3 DNA reads as TGCGCCAGCAGCTATCGAGCGGGGGACTCCTACGAGCAGTACTTC.

This clonotype was detected a few times. At one end the junction does not follow the germline gene, possibly because of a read error. The V and J genes are TRBV5-1 and TRBJ2-1; TRBD2 aligns across 9 bases. CDR1 and CDR2 from the germline V gene are SGHRS and YFSETQ. The CDR3 is 17 residues long. In DNA, the CDR3 is TGCGCCTGCAGCTCCCGAGGGACTAGCCCTTCCTACAATGAGCAGTTCTTC. Translating it yields CACSSRGTSPSYNEQFF.

This clonotype was seen many times. V is TRBV12-3 or TRBV12-4 and J is TRBJ1-1; no clear D gene. Trimming took 7 bases from V and 1 from J, leaving 13 bases between them. The CDR3 spans 14 residues. DNA for the CDR3: TGTGCCAGCATTCCAGGTCTCAAGAACACTGAAGCTTTCTTT. This translates into CASIPGLKNTEAFF.

This clonotype was detected only a few times. This chain uses TRBV9 with TRBJ1-3; D gene uncertain. Germline values: CDR1 SGDLS, CDR2 YYNGEE. The CDR3 totals 14 residues. The ends were cut back, 1 base at V and 2 bases at J, with 7 bases in the middle. For the CDR3, the DNA is TGTGCCAGCAGCGTAACCAGCACTGGAAACACCATATATTTT. Encoded protein: CASSVTSTGNTIYF.

This clonotype was counted ten times or more. The CDR3 reads CAISRTGGLEGVNTEAFF. Written as DNA, the CDR3 is TGTGCCATCAGTCGGACAGGGGGTCTAGAGGGCGTGAACACTGAAGCTTTCTTT. The chain combines TRBV10-3 with TRBJ1-1, with TRBD1 identical over 10 bases. There are 18 residues in the CDR3. V trimming: 5 bases; J trimming: 0 bases; junction bases outside the gene matches: 12. Germline V CDR1 and CDR2: ENHRY, SYGVKD.

The rearrangement joins TRBV20-1 to TRBJ2-4; 9 bases map to TRBD1. Trimming cost V 6 bases and J 6 bases; bases outside gene matches: 9. The CDR3 has 14 amino acids. Germline V gene sequence: CDR1 DFQATT, CDR2 SNEGSKA (reference sequence). CDR3 amino acids: CSALTGTGPNIQYF. The CDR3 DNA reads TGCAGTGCCCTAACCGGGACAGGGCCAAACATTCAGTACTTC.

There are a few counts of this clonotype. This chain links TRBV6-5 with TRBJ1-1; TRBD1 matches 7 bases. Germline CDR1 reads MNHEY; CDR2 reads SVGAGI. The V and J ends lost 6 bases and 9 bases, in that order; junction bases with no gene match: 4. The CDR3 runs to 11 residues. CDR3 region: CASSAGQKAFF. The CDR3 coding sequence is TGTGCCAGCAGCGCGGGACAGAAAGCTTTCTTT.